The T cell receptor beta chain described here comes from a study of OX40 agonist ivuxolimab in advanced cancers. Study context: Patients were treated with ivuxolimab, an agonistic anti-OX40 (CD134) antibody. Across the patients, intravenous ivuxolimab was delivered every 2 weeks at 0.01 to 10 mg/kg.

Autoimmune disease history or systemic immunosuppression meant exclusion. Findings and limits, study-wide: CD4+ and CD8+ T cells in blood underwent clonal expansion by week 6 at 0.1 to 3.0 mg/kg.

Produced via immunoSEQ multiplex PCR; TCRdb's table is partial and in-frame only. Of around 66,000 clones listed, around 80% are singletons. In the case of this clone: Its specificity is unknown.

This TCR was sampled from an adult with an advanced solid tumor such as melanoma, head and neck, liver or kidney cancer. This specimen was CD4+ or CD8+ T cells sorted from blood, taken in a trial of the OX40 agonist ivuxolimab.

The CDR3: CASSPRVTPYTEAFF. The CDR3 nucleotides read TGTGCCAGCAGTCCCCGGGTCACCCCATACACTGAAGCTTTCTTT. The rearrangement uses TRBV27 and TRBJ1-1; the D is unclear. Germline loops: CDR1 MNHEY, CDR2 SMNVEV (reference sequence). The V and J ends lost 5 bases and 3 bases respectively, with 16 bases between them. The CDR3 consists of 15 residues.